One and the same sample provided the 23 T cell receptor beta chains below, sequenced in a study of OX40 agonist ivuxolimab in advanced cancers. The protocol was immunoSEQ multiplex PCR, while the TCRdb copy is restricted to in-frame clones and leaves out a portion. The sample consists of about 80,000 clones, 88% of them appearing once. The starting material was CD4+ or CD8+ T cells sorted from blood, obtained in a trial of the OX40 agonist ivuxolimab. Every receptor here comes from an adult with an advanced solid tumor such as melanoma, head and neck, liver or kidney cancer.

This sequence joins TRBV7-2 and TRBJ2-1, with D possibly TRBD2 on 5 matching bases. The V end lost 1 base, the J end lost 9 bases, and 13 bases lay between the germline ends. The CDR3 contains 14 residues. Germline values: CDR1 SGHTA, CDR2 FQGNSA. CDR3 in DNA: TGTGCCAGCAGCTTAGTTGAGGGTGGAACTGAGCAGTTCTTC. This sequence encodes CASSLVEGGTEQFF. The whole variable domain, remainder taken from reference TRBV7-2 and TRBJ2-1, is GAGVSQSPSNKVTEKGKDVELRCDPISGHTALYWYRQSLGQGLEFLIYFQGNSAPDKSGLPSDRFSAERTGGSVSTLTIQRTQQEDSAVYLCASSLVEGGTEQFFGPGTRLTVL.

Of note for this clone: The sample contains more than one DNA sequence encoding this CDR3. V is TRBV9 and J is TRBJ2-6, with D tentatively TRBD2 (5 bases). The V gene's germline CDR1 is SGDLS and CDR2 YYNGEE. The CDR3 runs to 15 residues. V gave up 0 bases and J gave up 2 bases, with 6 bases separating them. The CDR3 reads CASSVAEAGANVLTF. CDR3 coding DNA: TGTGCCAGCAGCGTAGCGGAGGCTGGGGCCAACGTCCTGACTTTC.

The chain couples TRBV7-8 to TRBJ1-1, with 7 bases aligning to TRBD1. Looked up from germline, CDR1 is SGHVS and CDR2 is FQNEAQ. The length of the CDR3 is 14 residues. The ends lost 5 bases at V and 8 bases at J; junction bases unmatched: 11. The CDR3: CASSPQGSVGEAFF. The CDR3 DNA follows: TGTGCCAGCAGCCCACAGGGGTCCGTGGGGGAAGCTTTCTTT.

The J gene is TRBJ2-3, the V gene TRBV19, with 8 bases matching TRBD2. The V gene's germline CDR1 is LNHDA and CDR2 SQIVND (reference sequence). This CDR3 is 14 amino acids long. V gave up 11 bases and J gave up 1 base; unmatched junction bases: 8. In DNA form, the CDR3 reads TGTGCCGTGGGTAGCGGGGACGGCACAGATACGCAGTATTTT. Translated: CAVGSGDGTDTQYF.

The CDR3 DNA sequence: TGTGCCAGCAGCTTAGAATATGGCCGCCCCCAAGAGACCCAGTACTTC. It yields the protein CASSLEYGRPQETQYF. The chain combines TRBV7-2 with TRBJ2-5, with D unresolved. This CDR3 is 16 amino acids long. Germline CDR1 and CDR2: SGHTA and FQGNSA. With 1 base removed from V and 1 base from J, the gap between germline ends came to 13 bases.

This clone was picked up a small number of times. The rearrangement uses TRBV6-5 and TRBJ2-3; D might be TRBD2 (5 bases). This CDR3 has 15 amino acids. Per the germline V gene, CDR1 is MNHEY and CDR2 is SVGAGI. V was clipped by 2 bases and J by 0 bases, with 9 bases between them. CDR3 coding DNA: TGTGCCAGCAGTTACGGGCGGACTAGCACAGATACGCAGTATTTT. Translated: CASSYGRTSTDTQYF.

The chain is built from TRBV6-5 and TRBJ2-7; D ambiguous. The V gene's germline CDR1 is MNHEY and CDR2 SVGAGI. Between the trimmed V and J ends, which lost 7 bases and 0 bases, there was a span of 10 bases. This CDR3 has 13 amino acids. The CDR3 DNA reads TGTGCCAGCAAGGGCCAATCCTCCTACGAGCAGTACTTC. Protein: CASKGQSSYEQYF.

V usage is TRBV10-3 and J usage is TRBJ1-2; no clear D. V lost 6 bases and J lost 8, with 22 bases in between. The CDR3 is 15 amino acids. CDR1 and CDR2 from the germline V gene are ENHRY and SYGVKD. The CDR3 reads CAIRDRTVGTEGYTF. CDR3 nucleotide sequence: TGTGCCATCAGGGATAGGACGGTAGGAACGGAAGGCTACACCTTC.

The rearrangement joins TRBV5-5 to TRBJ2-5; D is possibly TRBD1 or TRBD2 (7 bases each). Per germline, CDR1 SGHKS and CDR2 YYEKEE (reference sequence). This CDR3 has 13 amino acids. V lost 4 bases, J lost 5 bases, and 12 bases lay in between. In DNA, the CDR3 is TGTGCCAGCAGCCCCCAGGGGGGGGAGACCCAGTACTTC. Its protein product is CASSPQGGETQYF.

In its sample, this clone was seen once. V is TRBV2 and J is TRBJ2-3; the D gene is possibly TRBD2 (7 bases). The CDR3 extends over 15 amino acids. The V end was cut by 7 bases, the J end by 5 bases, with 19 bases between. CDR1 and CDR2 (germline): SNHLY, FYNNEI. The CDR3 nucleotides read TGTGCCAGCATTCCGCTAGTGGGGGGGCAAGATACGCAGTATTTT. As protein: CASIPLVGGQDTQYF.

V and J are TRBV2 and TRBJ2-6; D is unresolved. The CDR3 is 14 amino acids. Germline values: CDR1 SNHLY, CDR2 FYNNEI. V dropped 7 bases and J dropped 4 bases, with 11 bases sitting between them. The CDR3 is CASTGLRGANVLTF. As DNA, the CDR3 is TGTGCCAGCACTGGGCTCAGAGGGGCCAACGTCCTGACTTTC.

The genes are TRBV2 and TRBJ2-3; unclear D gene. CDR1 and CDR2 from the germline V gene are SNHLY and FYNNEI. CDR3 size: 10 residues. The V and J ends lost 6 bases and 8 bases respectively, with 6 bases between them. The CDR3 DNA reads as TGTGCCAGCAGCCTTGGTACGCAGTATTTT. Residues: CASSLGTQYF.

The chain joins TRBV7-2 to TRBJ2-1; unclear D gene. The CDR3 extends over 15 amino acids. Germline CDR1 and CDR2: SGHTA and FQGNSA. V lost 5 bases and J lost 4, with 15 bases in between. This CDR3 is CASSSNANPYNEQFF. CDR3 coding DNA: TGTGCCAGCAGCAGTAACGCGAATCCATACAATGAGCAGTTCTTC. Complete variable domain (other parts from reference TRBV7-2 and TRBJ2-1): GAGVSQSPSNKVTEKGKDVELRCDPISGHTALYWYRQSLGQGLEFLIYFQGNSAPDKSGLPSDRFSAERTGGSVSTLTIQRTQQEDSAVYLCASSSNANPYNEQFFGPGTRLTVL.

This clone has just one count. This chain connects TRBV7-6 to TRBJ2-1; 11 bases align to TRBD1. This CDR3 is built from 14 residues. V lost 4 bases to trimming and J lost 9 bases; unmatched junction nucleotides: 5. Germline V gene lookup returns CDR1 SGHVS and CDR2 FNYEAQ. The CDR3: CASSSPGQGVEQFF. Here the CDR3 DNA reads TGTGCCAGCAGCTCCCCGGGACAGGGGGTTGAGCAGTTCTTC.

The chain combines TRBV7-8 with TRBJ1-1, with D possibly matching TRBD1 (6 bases). With 2 bases removed from V and 4 bases from J, the gap between germline ends came to 17 bases. The CDR3 runs 16 residues. Germline assignment: CDR1 SGHVS and CDR2 FQNEAQ. The CDR3 nucleotides read TGTGCCAGCAGCTTACCGAAACAGGGTGTGGGCACTGAAGCTTTCTTT. Translated, it gives CASSLPKQGVGTEAFF.

This sequence joins TRBV29-1 and TRBJ2-5; D ambiguous. CDR1 is SQVTM and CDR2 is ANQGSEA in the germline V gene. The ends were cut back, 4 bases at V and 5 bases at J, with 17 bases in the middle. This CDR3 has 14 amino acids. The CDR3 coding sequence is TGCAGCGTTGCCCCAGAGACCCTGAGGGAGACCCAGTACTTC. It yields the protein CSVAPETLRETQYF. The entire variable domain, with the rest obtained from reference TRBV29-1 and TRBJ2-5, is as follows: SAVISQKPSRDICQRGTSLTIQCQVDSQVTMMFWYRQQPGQSLTLIATANQGSEATYESGFVIDKFPISRPNLTFSTLTVSNMSPEDSSIYLCSVAPETLRETQYFGPGTRLLVL.

The chain combines TRBV6-6 with TRBJ1-3, with TRBD1 identical over 7 bases. The CDR3 is made up of 12 amino acids. V shed 6 bases and J 4 bases; nucleotides not matched to a gene: 0. The V gene's germline CDR1 is MNHNY and CDR2 SVGAGI (reference sequence). This CDR3 is CASRTGGNTIYF. CDR3 nucleotides: TGTGCCAGCAGGACAGGGGGAAACACCATATATTTT.

The rearrangement uses TRBV20-1 and TRBJ1-5; D is uncertain. V lost 6 bases and J 6 bases, leaving 6 bases between the germline ends. The CDR3 sequence is 10 residues long. From germline, CDR1 is DFQATT and CDR2 SNEGSKA (reference sequence). In DNA form, the CDR3 reads TGCAGTGCCCAAGGTCAGCCCCAGCATTTT. Translating gives CSAQGQPQHF.

This clone is a singleton in its sample. The V gene is TRBV6-5, the J gene TRBJ1-5; unclear D gene. V was trimmed by 0 bases and J by 5 bases, leaving 14 bases between them. The CDR3 is 16 amino acids. The germline CDR1 and CDR2 sequences are MNHEY and SVGAGI. CDR3 nucleotides: TGTGCCAGCAGTTACTCAGGGTCTACCCAGGATCAGCCCCAGCATTTT. Protein: CASSYSGSTQDQPQHF.

This clone has more than one count but fewer than ten. This chain's CDR3 is CSAPLWTNYGYTF. The CDR3 region has the DNA TGCAGTGCTCCTTTGTGGACTAACTATGGCTACACCTTC. The genes are TRBV29-1 and TRBJ1-2; D is ambiguous. The CDR3 contains 13 residues. Germline V gene lookup returns CDR1 SQVTM and CDR2 ANQGSEA. Supplemented by reference TRBV29-1 and TRBJ1-2, the full variable domain reads SAVISQKPSRDICQRGTSLTIQCQVDSQVTMMFWYRQQPGQSLTLIATANQGSEATYESGFVIDKFPISRPNLTFSTLTVSNMSPEDSSIYLCSAPLWTNYGYTFGSGTRLTVV.

The V call is TRBV7-9, the J call TRBJ1-2; maybe TRBD1 (6 bases). From germline, CDR1 is SEHNR and CDR2 FQNEAQ (reference sequence). The CDR3 extends over 14 amino acids. The V gene lost 6 bases and the J gene lost 4 bases, with 15 bases spanning the gap. DNA for the CDR3: TGTGCCAGCAGGCCCCGGGGGGCCCCCTATGGCTACACCTTC. It is translated as CASRPRGAPYGYTF.

The chain links TRBV5-1 to TRBJ2-2, with D perhaps TRBD2 (6 bases). The CDR3 length is 15 residues. Trimming shortened V by 4 bases and J by 1 base, and 11 bases separated the two germline ends. Germline V CDR1 and CDR2: SGHRS, YFSETQ. The CDR3: CASSPRRGNTGELFF. The DNA for the CDR3 is TGCGCCAGCAGCCCCCGGAGGGGGAACACCGGGGAGCTGTTTTTT. The whole variable domain, filled in from reference TRBV5-1 and TRBJ2-2, reads KAGVTQTPRYLIKTRGQQVTLSCSPISGHRSVSWYQQTPGQGLQFLFEYFSETQRNKGNFPGRFSGRQFSNSRSEMNVSTLELGDSALYLCASSPRRGNTGELFFGEGSRLTVL.

The chain employs TRBV5-1 and TRBJ2-3, with 8 bases that match TRBD2. J lost 5 bases, V lost 1 base, and 9 bases had no gene match. CDR3 length equals 16 residues. CDR1 and CDR2 (germline): SGHRS, YFSETQ. The CDR3 spells CASSLTFTGGLDTQYF. As DNA, the CDR3 is TGCGCCAGCAGCTTGACCTTCACGGGGGGGTTAGATACGCAGTATTTT.